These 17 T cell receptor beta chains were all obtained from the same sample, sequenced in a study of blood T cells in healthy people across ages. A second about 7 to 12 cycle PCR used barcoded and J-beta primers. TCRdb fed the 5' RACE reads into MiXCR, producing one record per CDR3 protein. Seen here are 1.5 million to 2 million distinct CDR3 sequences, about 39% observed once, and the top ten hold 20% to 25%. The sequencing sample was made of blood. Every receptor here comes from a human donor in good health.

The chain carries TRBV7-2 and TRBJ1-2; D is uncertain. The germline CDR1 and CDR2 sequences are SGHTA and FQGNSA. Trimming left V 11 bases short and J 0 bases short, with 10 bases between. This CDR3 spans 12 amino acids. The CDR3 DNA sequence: TGTGCCGCAGTGCTGGCTAACTATGGCTACACCTTC. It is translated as CAAVLANYGYTF.

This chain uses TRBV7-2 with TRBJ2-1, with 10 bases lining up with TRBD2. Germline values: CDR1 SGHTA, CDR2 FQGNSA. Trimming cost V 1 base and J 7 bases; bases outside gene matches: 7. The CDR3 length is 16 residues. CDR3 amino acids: CASSLVPAGGLNEQFF. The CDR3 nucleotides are TGTGCCAGCAGCTTAGTCCCAGCGGGGGGGCTGAATGAGCAGTTCTTC.

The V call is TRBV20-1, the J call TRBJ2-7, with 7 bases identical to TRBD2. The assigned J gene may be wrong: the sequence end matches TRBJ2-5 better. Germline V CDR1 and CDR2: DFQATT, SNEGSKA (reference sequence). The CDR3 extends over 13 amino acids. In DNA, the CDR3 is TGCAGTGCTAGACCTAGCGGCCAAGAGACCCAGTACTTC. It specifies CSARPSGQETQYF.

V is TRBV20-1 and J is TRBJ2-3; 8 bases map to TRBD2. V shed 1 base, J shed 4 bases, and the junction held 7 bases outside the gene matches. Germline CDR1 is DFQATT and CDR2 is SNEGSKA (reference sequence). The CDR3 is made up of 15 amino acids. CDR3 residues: CSARAPSGWADTQYF. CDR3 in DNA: TGCAGTGCTAGAGCACCTAGCGGGTGGGCAGATACGCAGTATTTT.

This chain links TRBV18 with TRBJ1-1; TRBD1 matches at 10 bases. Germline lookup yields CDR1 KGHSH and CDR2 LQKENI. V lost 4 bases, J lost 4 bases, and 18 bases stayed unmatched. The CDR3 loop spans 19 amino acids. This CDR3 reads CASSRLRVGTGASSTEAFF. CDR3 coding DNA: TGTGCCAGCTCACGACTCCGGGTCGGGACAGGGGCTTCGAGCACTGAAGCTTTCTTT.

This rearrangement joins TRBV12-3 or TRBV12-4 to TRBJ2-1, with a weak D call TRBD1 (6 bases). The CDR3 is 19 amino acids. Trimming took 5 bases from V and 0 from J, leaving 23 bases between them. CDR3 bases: TGTGCCAGCAGTGGGGAATTATCACAGGGCCGGAGCTCCTACAATGAGCAGTTCTTC. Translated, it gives CASSGELSQGRSSYNEQFF.

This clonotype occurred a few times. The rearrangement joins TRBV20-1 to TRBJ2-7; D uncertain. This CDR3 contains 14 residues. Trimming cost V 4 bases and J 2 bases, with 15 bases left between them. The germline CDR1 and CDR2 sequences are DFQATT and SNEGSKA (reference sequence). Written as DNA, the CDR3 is TGCAGTGCTACCTCGCCAGTATCTCCCTACGAGCAGTACTTC. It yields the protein CSATSPVSPYEQYF.

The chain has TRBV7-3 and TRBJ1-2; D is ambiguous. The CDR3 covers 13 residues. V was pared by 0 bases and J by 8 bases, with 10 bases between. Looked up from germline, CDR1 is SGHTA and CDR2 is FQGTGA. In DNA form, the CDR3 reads TGTGCCAGCAGCTTAACTGGAGATTGGGGCTACACCTTC. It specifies CASSLTGDWGYTF.

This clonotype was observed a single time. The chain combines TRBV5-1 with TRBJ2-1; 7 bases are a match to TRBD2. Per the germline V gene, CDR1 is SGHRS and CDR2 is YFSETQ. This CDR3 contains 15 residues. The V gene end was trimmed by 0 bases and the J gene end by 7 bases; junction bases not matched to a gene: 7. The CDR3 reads CASSLAGGSSNEQFF. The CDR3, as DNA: TGCGCCAGCAGCTTGGCCGGGGGGAGTTCGAATGAGCAGTTCTTC.

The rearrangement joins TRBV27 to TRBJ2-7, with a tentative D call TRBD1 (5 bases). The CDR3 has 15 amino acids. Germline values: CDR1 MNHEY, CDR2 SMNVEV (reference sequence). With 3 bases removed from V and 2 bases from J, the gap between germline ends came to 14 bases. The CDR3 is CASSFGTGAAYEQYF. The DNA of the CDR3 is TGTGCCAGCAGTTTTGGCACAGGCGCCGCCTACGAGCAGTACTTC.

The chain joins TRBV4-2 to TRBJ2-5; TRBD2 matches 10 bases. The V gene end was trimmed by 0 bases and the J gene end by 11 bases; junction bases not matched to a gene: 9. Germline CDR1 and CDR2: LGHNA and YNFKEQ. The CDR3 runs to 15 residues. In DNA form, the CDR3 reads TGTGCCAGCAGCCAAGATAGCCAGACTAGCGGGTTGCAGTACTTC. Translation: CASSQDSQTSGLQYF.

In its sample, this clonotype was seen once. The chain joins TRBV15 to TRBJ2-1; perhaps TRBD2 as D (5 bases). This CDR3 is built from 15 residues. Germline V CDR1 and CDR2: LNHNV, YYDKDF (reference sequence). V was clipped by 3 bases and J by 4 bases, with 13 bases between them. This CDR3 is CATSSGVGRYNEQFF. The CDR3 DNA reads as TGTGCCACCAGCAGTGGGGTTGGGAGATACAATGAGCAGTTCTTC.

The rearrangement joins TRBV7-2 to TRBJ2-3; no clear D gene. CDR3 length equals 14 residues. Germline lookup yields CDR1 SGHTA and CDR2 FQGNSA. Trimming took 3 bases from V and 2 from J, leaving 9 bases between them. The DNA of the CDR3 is TGTGCCAGCAGCTTGAATCAGAACACAGATACGCAGTATTTT. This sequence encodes CASSLNQNTDTQYF.

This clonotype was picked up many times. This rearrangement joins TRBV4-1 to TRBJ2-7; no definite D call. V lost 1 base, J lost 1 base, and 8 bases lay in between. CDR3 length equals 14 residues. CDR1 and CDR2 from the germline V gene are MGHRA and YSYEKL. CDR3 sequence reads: CASSQGWGSYEQYF. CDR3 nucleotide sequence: TGCGCCAGCAGCCAAGGTTGGGGATCCTACGAGCAGTACTTC.

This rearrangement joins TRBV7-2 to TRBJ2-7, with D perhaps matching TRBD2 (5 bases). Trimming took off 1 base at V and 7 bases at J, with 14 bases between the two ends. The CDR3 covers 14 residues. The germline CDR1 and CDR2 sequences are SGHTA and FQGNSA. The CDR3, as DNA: TGTGCCAGCAGCTTAGTATCTAGCTTCTATGAGCAGTACTTC. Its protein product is CASSLVSSFYEQYF. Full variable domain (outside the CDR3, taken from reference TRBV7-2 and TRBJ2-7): GAGVSQSPSNKVTEKGKDVELRCDPISGHTALYWYRQSLGQGLEFLIYFQGNSAPDKSGLPSDRFSAERTGGSVSTLTIQRTQQEDSAVYLCASSLVSSFYEQYFGPGTRLTVT.

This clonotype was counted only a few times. DNA of the CDR3: TGTGCCGTAGAAACAGGGAACACTGAAGCTTTCTTT. Amino acids: CAVETGNTEAFF. This chain uses TRBV2 with TRBJ1-1, with D perhaps matching TRBD1 (5 bases). Germline V CDR1 and CDR2: SNHLY, FYNNEI. V gave up 11 bases and J gave up 1 base, with 11 bases separating them. The CDR3 loop spans 12 amino acids. The full variable domain, completed using reference TRBV2 and TRBJ1-1, is EPEVTQTPSHQVTQMGQEVILRCVPISNHLYFYWYRQILGQKVEFLVSFYNNEISEKSEIFDDQFSVERPDGSNFTLKIRSTKLEDSAMYFCAVETGNTEAFFGQGTRLTVV.

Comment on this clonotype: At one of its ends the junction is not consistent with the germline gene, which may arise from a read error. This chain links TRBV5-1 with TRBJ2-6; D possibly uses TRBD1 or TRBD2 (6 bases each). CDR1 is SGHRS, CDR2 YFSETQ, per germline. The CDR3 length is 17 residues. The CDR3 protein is CASSLSPVLWGANVRTF. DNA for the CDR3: TGCGCCAGCAGCTTGTCGCCAGTTCTCTGGGGGGCCAACGTCCGGACTTTC.